The 21 T cell receptor beta chains reported below all come from one sample, sequenced in a study of blood T cell repertoires in COVID-19. Profiling relied on immunoSEQ multiplex PCR, and the TCRdb table lists in-frame clones only, not all of them. The sample yields about 70,000 clones, approximately 81% seen once. Sequenced input: peripheral blood. The receptors were sampled from an elderly woman with active or convalescent COVID-19.

This clone turned up a few times. The CDR3 here is CASSQSIPLTGTVNQPQHF. The DNA for the CDR3 is TGTGCCAGCAGCCAATCCATCCCCCTGACAGGGACAGTTAATCAGCCCCAGCATTTT. This chain uses TRBV7-4 with TRBJ1-5; 7 positions agree with TRBD1. Germline V CDR1 and CDR2: SGHVT, SQSDAQ. This CDR3 is 19 amino acids long. J gave up 4 bases and V 5 bases, and 20 bases lay outside the gene matches.

The chain recombines TRBV19 with TRBJ2-2, with 7 bases identical to TRBD2. CDR1 and CDR2 from the germline V gene are LNHDA and SQIVND (reference sequence). The trim removed 6 bases at V and 0 bases at J, leaving 7 bases unmatched. The CDR3 runs to 16 residues. CDR3 nucleotides: TGTGCCAGTAGCAAATCGGGACTAACGAACACCGGGGAGCTGTTTTTT. Its protein is CASSKSGLTNTGELFF.

J is TRBJ1-4 and V is TRBV30, with D possibly TRBD1 on 6 matching bases. This CDR3 has 15 amino acids. Trimming shortened V by 1 base and J by 0 bases, and 9 bases separated the two germline ends. Germline assignment: CDR1 GTSNPN and CDR2 SVGIG (reference sequence). CDR3 coding DNA: TGTGCCTGGAGTGAGGGGGGGACAACTAATGAAAAACTGTTTTTT. Translated, it gives CAWSEGGTTNEKLFF.

The chain combines TRBV7-9 with TRBJ1-2, with TRBD1 matching over 10 bases. Germline loops: CDR1 SEHNR, CDR2 FQNEAQ (reference sequence). The ends lost 5 bases at V and 7 bases at J; junction bases unmatched: 10. The CDR3 spans 15 residues. CDR3 in amino acids: CASSGTGTGESGYTF. The CDR3 DNA is TGTGCCAGCAGCGGGACCGGGACAGGGGAGTCTGGCTACACCTTC.

The gene calls are TRBV5-1 and TRBJ2-1, with D possibly TRBD2 on 6 matching bases. The CDR3 has 14 residues. V dropped 5 bases and J dropped 3 bases, with 12 bases sitting between them. CDR1 SGHRS and CDR2 YFSETQ come from the germline V gene. The CDR3 sequence: CASRGPGDYNEQFF. CDR3 nucleotides: TGCGCCAGCAGAGGACCGGGGGACTACAATGAGCAGTTCTTC. The full variable domain, in which reference TRBV5-1 and TRBJ2-1 provide the parts outside the CDR3, is KAGVTQTPRYLIKTRGQQVTLSCSPISGHRSVSWYQQTPGQGLQFLFEYFSETQRNKGNFPGRFSGRQFSNSRSEMNVSTLELGDSALYLCASRGPGDYNEQFFGPGTRLTVL.

The rearrangement uses TRBV4-1 and TRBJ2-3; D is perhaps TRBD2 (6 bases). Trimming pared 4 bases from V and 4 bases from J, leaving 12 bases between. CDR3 length equals 14 residues. The V gene's germline CDR1 is MGHRA and CDR2 YSYEKL. The CDR3 protein is CASSLIGSADTQYF. CDR3 DNA: TGCGCCAGCAGCCTAATCGGGAGCGCAGATACGCAGTATTTT.

The J gene is TRBJ2-1, the V gene TRBV4-2; no clear D. CDR1 is LGHNA, CDR2 YNFKEQ, per germline. The CDR3 totals 12 residues. Trimming took 1 base from V and 10 from J, leaving 8 bases between them. CDR3 amino acids: CASSQGENEQFF. CDR3 sequence (DNA): TGTGCCAGCAGCCAAGGAGAGAACGAGCAGTTCTTC.

The chain recombines TRBV18 with TRBJ2-7; D is ambiguous. Trimming took off 2 bases at V and 4 bases at J, with 6 bases between the two ends. The CDR3 spans 12 residues. Looked up from germline, CDR1 is KGHSH and CDR2 is LQKENI. CDR3 in amino acids: CASSPEQYEQYF. CDR3 nucleotide sequence: TGTGCCAGCTCACCAGAACAGTACGAGCAGTACTTC.

The V call is TRBV23-1, the J call TRBJ2-7, with 10 bases that match TRBD1. TRBV23-1 is an open reading frame, and its role is uncertain. V shed 2 bases, J shed 5 bases, and the junction held 18 bases outside the gene matches. This CDR3 comprises 19 residues. The CDR3 nucleotides read TGCGCCAGCAGTCAAATCCCCTTGGCGGGACAGGGGAAGTTCAACGAGCAGTACTTC. This codes for CASSQIPLAGQGKFNEQYF.

CDR3 residues: CASSSLDSPGAEAFF. The CDR3 DNA reads as TGTGCCAGCAGTTCTTTGGACAGTCCGGGCGCTGAAGCTTTCTTT. The gene calls are TRBV28 and TRBJ1-1; possibly TRBD1 for D (6 bases). The germline V and J ends were trimmed by 4 bases and 6 bases, with 18 bases remaining between them. Germline V CDR1 and CDR2: MDHEN, SYDVKM. The CDR3 runs 15 residues.

The V call is TRBV28, the J call TRBJ1-1, with D possibly being TRBD1 (5 bases). From germline, CDR1 is MDHEN and CDR2 SYDVKM. Deletions cut 2 bases from V and 3 bases from J, with 7 bases between. This CDR3 spans 13 amino acids. The chain's CDR3 is CASSLQGYTEAFF. The CDR3 DNA follows: TGTGCCAGCAGTTTACAGGGATACACTGAAGCTTTCTTT.

The rearrangement links TRBV30 to TRBJ1-2; perhaps TRBD1 as D (5 bases). CDR1 GTSNPN and CDR2 SVGIG come from the germline V gene (reference sequence). This CDR3 comprises 16 residues. The V and J ends lost 4 bases and 0 bases respectively, with 18 bases between them. In DNA form, the CDR3 reads TGTGCCTGGATGCGGCTCAGGGATAGATCTAACTATGGCTACACCTTC. Its protein product is CAWMRLRDRSNYGYTF.

The V call is TRBV24-1, the J call TRBJ2-1, with 8 bases identical to TRBD2. This CDR3 region has 16 residues. V gave up 2 bases and J gave up 7 bases; unmatched junction bases: 9. Germline-derived CDR1 and CDR2 are KGHDR and SFDVKD. CDR3 nucleotides: TGTGCCACCAGTGATTCTAAAGCGGGAGCCTCGAATGAGCAGTTCTTC. It encodes CATSDSKAGASNEQFF.

J is TRBJ1-5 and V is TRBV19; 9 bases are a match to TRBD1. The CDR3 is made up of 15 amino acids. V shed 4 bases, J shed 2 bases, and the junction held 3 bases outside the gene matches. CDR1 and CDR2 from the germline V gene are LNHDA and SQIVND (reference sequence). The CDR3 reads CASSNRQGGNQPQHF. The CDR3 coding sequence is TGTGCCAGTAGTAATCGACAGGGGGGCAATCAGCCCCAGCATTTT.

This rearrangement joins TRBV5-5 to TRBJ1-5; D ambiguous. The CDR3 contains 15 residues. V lost 0 bases to trimming and J lost 4 bases, with 11 bases between them. Germline V lookup: CDR1 SGHKS, CDR2 YYEKEE (reference sequence). The CDR3 sequence is CASSLEPGSNQPQHF. CDR3 bases: TGTGCCAGCAGCTTGGAGCCGGGGAGTAATCAGCCCCAGCATTTT.

The V call is TRBV7-8, the J call TRBJ2-3, with 11 bases fitting TRBD2. The junction had 8 bases not matched to a gene; V was cut back by 4 bases and J by 8 bases. The CDR3 extends over 15 amino acids. Looked up from germline, CDR1 is SGHVS and CDR2 is FQNEAQ. DNA for the CDR3: TGTGCCAGCAGCTCTTTAGCGGGAGGGACGGGTACGCAGTATTTT. Its protein product is CASSSLAGGTGTQYF.

The genes are TRBV14 and TRBJ1-3; TRBD1 might be the D (6 bases). The CDR3 consists of 17 residues. CDR1 and CDR2 (germline): SGHDN, FVKESK. The V end lost 9 bases, the J end lost 0 bases, and 21 bases lay between the germline ends. The CDR3 coding sequence is TGTGCCAGAAGACAGGCTTGGAGGACCGTCTCTGGAAACACCATATATTTT. This encodes CARRQAWRTVSGNTIYF.

V and J are TRBV7-3 and TRBJ2-5; a possible D gene is TRBD2 (5 bases). The germline V gene has CDR1 SGHTA and CDR2 FQGTGA. The CDR3 runs to 15 residues. With 0 bases removed from V and 5 bases from J, the gap between germline ends came to 13 bases. CDR3 protein: CASSLTRAAGETQYF. The CDR3 coding sequence is TGTGCCAGCAGCTTAACGAGGGCGGCCGGGGAGACCCAGTACTTC.

This chain links TRBV28 with TRBJ2-7; TRBD2 agrees at 8 bases. This CDR3 is built from 12 residues. Per germline, CDR1 MDHEN and CDR2 SYDVKM. V lost 6 bases, J lost 11 bases, and 9 bases stayed unmatched. For the CDR3, the DNA is TGTGCCAGCAGCTCCAGGGGAGCGGGGGAGTACTTC. Translated, it gives CASSSRGAGEYF.

The chain has TRBV5-4 and TRBJ1-2, with unresolved D. Trimming cost V 1 base and J 2 bases, with 6 bases left between them. Germline V CDR1 and CDR2: SGHNT, YYREEE (reference sequence). The CDR3 runs 13 residues. Here the CDR3 DNA reads TGTGCCAGCAGCTTGCCACAGAACTATGGCTACACCTTC. This encodes CASSLPQNYGYTF.

V usage is TRBV3-1 (or the pseudogene TRBV3-2) and J usage is TRBJ2-7; D is perhaps TRBD1 (6 bases). This CDR3 is built from 14 residues. V was clipped by 3 bases and J by 0 bases, with 9 bases between them. CDR1 LGHDT and CDR2 YNNKEL come from the germline V gene (reference sequence). CDR3 residues: CASSQAQGSYEQYF. CDR3 sequence (DNA): TGTGCCAGCAGCCAGGCACAGGGCTCCTACGAGCAGTACTTC.